The 25 T cell receptor beta chains below all came from one sample that was sequenced in a study of T cells in Graves' hyperthyroidism and ophthalmopathy. Amplified TCR beta CDR3 regions came from RNA transcripts. The TCR CDR3 was amplified in a first-round RT-PCR using the HTBI primer set. Each CDR3 protein gets one entry after TCRdb re-called the multiplex PCR reads with MiXCR. The top ten clones hold roughly 33% of a sample with roughly 330,000 distinct CDR3 sequences, roughly 17% of them seen once. Input material: blood. The receptors shown here come from a man aged 30 to 39 with Graves' hyperthyroidism.

In this sample, this clonotype turned up a few times. The V call is TRBV5-4, the J call TRBJ2-2, with 7 bases lining up with TRBD2. This CDR3 has 13 amino acids. From germline, CDR1 is SGHNT and CDR2 YYREEE (reference sequence). After removal of 3 bases from V and 8 bases from J, the junction contained 4 bases not matched to a gene. CDR3 sequence: CASSSEREGELFF. The CDR3 coding sequence is TGTGCCAGCAGCTCCGAGCGGGAAGGGGAGCTGTTTTTT. Full variable domain (remainder filled in from reference TRBV5-4 and TRBJ2-2): ETGVTQSPTHLIKTRGQQVTLRCSSQSGHNTVSWYQQALGQGPQFIFQYYREEENGRGNFPPRFSGLQFPNYSSELNVNALELDDSALYLCASSSEREGELFFGEGSRLTVL.

Only a few counts were recorded for this clonotype. The chain recombines TRBV5-1 with TRBJ2-7; D is uncertain. CDR1 is SGHRS, CDR2 YFSETQ, per germline. V was clipped by 4 bases and J by 2 bases, with 16 bases between them. The CDR3 spans 15 residues. CDR3 loop: CASSREVERAYEQYF. The CDR3 DNA is TGCGCCAGCAGCCGCGAGGTAGAACGCGCCTACGAGCAGTACTTC.

This clonotype was recorded at least ten times. The chain combines TRBV6-2 or TRBV6-3 with TRBJ1-2; D ambiguous. CDR3 length: 13 residues. V was trimmed by 4 bases and J by 4 bases, leaving 10 bases between them. Germline V gene data show CDR1 as MNHEY and CDR2 as SVGEGT. CDR3 nucleotides: TGTGCCAGCAGTTCAGAATGGTCCTATGGCTACACCTTC. This sequence encodes CASSSEWSYGYTF.

The table lists this clonotype with many counts. This sequence joins TRBV2 and TRBJ2-3; 15 nucleotides match TRBD2. V trimming: 6 bases; J trimming: 5 bases; junction bases outside the gene matches: 18. The CDR3 length is 20 residues. Germline CDR1 SNHLY, CDR2 FYNNEI. CDR3 bases: TGTGCCAGCAGGGCTCCGGGACTAGCGGGAGGCTCAACCCCCCAAGATACGCAGTATTTT. Its translation is CASRAPGLAGGSTPQDTQYF.

The sample holds many counts of this clonotype. The V and J genes are TRBV20-1 and TRBJ2-5, with 7 bases that match TRBD2. V dropped 3 bases and J dropped 5; count of bases not matched to a gene: 0. The CDR3 runs 11 residues. Germline assignment: CDR1 DFQATT and CDR2 SNEGSKA (reference sequence). CDR3 in DNA: TGCAGTGCTAGCGGGAGGGAGACCCAGTACTTC. Translation gives CSASGRETQYF.

The J gene is TRBJ2-1, the V gene TRBV27; possibly TRBD1 or TRBD2 for D (6 bases each). Germline V gene lookup returns CDR1 MNHEY and CDR2 SMNVEV (reference sequence). There are 12 residues in the CDR3. V dropped 9 bases and J dropped 10 bases, with 16 bases sitting between them. The CDR3 region has the DNA TGTGCCAGTTGGGGGGCTGGGAGGGAGCAGTTCTTC. This translates into CASWGAGREQFF.

This sequence joins TRBV12-3 or TRBV12-4 and TRBJ1-5; D perhaps matches TRBD1 (5 bases). CDR3 length: 15 residues. V shed 2 bases and J shed 2 bases, with 10 bases lying between them. The CDR3 region has the DNA TGTGCCAGCAGTTTACGGGACGGTCGCAATCAGCCCCAGCATTTT. Translated: CASSLRDGRNQPQHF.

The rearrangement links TRBV7-3 to TRBJ2-7; unclear D gene. The CDR3 loop spans 13 amino acids. Germline loops: CDR1 SGHTA, CDR2 FQGTGA. Between the trimmed V and J ends, which lost 5 bases and 6 bases, there was a span of 14 bases. The CDR3 loop reads CASSPRTWGEQYF. CDR3 in DNA: TGTGCCAGCAGCCCCCGGACCTGGGGCGAGCAGTACTTC. The whole variable domain, filled in from reference TRBV7-3 and TRBJ2-7, reads GAGVSQTPSNKVTEKGKYVELRCDPISGHTALYWYRQSLGQGPEFLIYFQGTGAADDSGLPNDRFFAVRPEGSVSTLKIQRTERGDSAVYLCASSPRTWGEQYFGPGTRLTVT.

This chain uses TRBV4-1 with TRBJ2-1, with 8 bases identical to TRBD1. Trimming took 0 bases from V and 9 from J; bases not matched to a gene: 16. CDR3 length: 18 residues. The germline gives CDR1 MGHRA, CDR2 YSYEKL. The CDR3 region has the DNA TGCGCCAGCAGCCAAGATGTTTTTTTGGGGACAGGCTCTGTTGAGCAGTTCTTC. This codes for CASSQDVFLGTGSVEQFF.

This clonotype was counted many times. The chain employs TRBV19 and TRBJ2-5; D gene unclear. Germline values: CDR1 LNHDA, CDR2 SQIVND (reference sequence). Trimming took off 3 bases at V and 2 bases at J, with 7 bases between the two ends. CDR3 length: 13 amino acids. In DNA, the CDR3 is TGTGCCAGTAGTATCGGCAGTCAAGAGACCCAGTACTTC. Translated, it gives CASSIGSQETQYF.

This clonotype was found many times. The V call is TRBV5-6, the J call TRBJ2-5; 8 bases are a match to TRBD1. Germline CDR1 and CDR2: SGHDT and YYEEEE. The CDR3 spans 14 residues. V dropped 4 bases and J dropped 5; count of bases not matched to a gene: 7. CDR3 region: CASSRQGALETQYF. Here the CDR3 DNA reads TGTGCCAGCAGCCGCCAGGGGGCGTTGGAGACCCAGTACTTC.

On this clonotype itself: This sequence may be a read error, since a much larger clone differs from it by one base. The chain recombines TRBV20-1 with TRBJ2-7; D is perhaps TRBD1 (6 bases). This CDR3 region has 16 residues. Per germline, CDR1 DFQATT and CDR2 SNEGSKA (reference sequence). V was cut by 0 bases and J by 2 bases, with 17 bases left in between. CDR3 amino acids: CSARDKSDSWTYEQYF. Here the CDR3 DNA reads TGCAGTGCTAGAGATAAATCGGACAGCTGGACCTACGAGCAGTACTTC.

This clonotype was detected ten times or more. The chain has TRBV27 and TRBJ2-1, with no clear D. The germline V gene has CDR1 MNHEY and CDR2 SMNVEV (reference sequence). With 3 bases removed from V and 5 bases from J, the gap between germline ends came to 17 bases. CDR3 length: 16 residues. In DNA, the CDR3 is TGTGCCAGCAGTTTTAATGCTTTTAGGCCGAACAATGAGCAGTTCTTC. It translates to CASSFNAFRPNNEQFF.

Turning to this clonotype: The germline gene is not matched at one end of the junction; a read error may be the cause. The chain recombines TRBV4-1 with TRBJ2-1, with no clear D. The CDR3 spans 21 residues. Germline assignment: CDR1 MGHRA and CDR2 YSYEKL. In DNA form, the CDR3 reads TGTGCCAGCAGCCAAGATGCCCCGACCACCTATCGACCCTTTTCCTACAATGAGCAGTTCTTC. Its translation: CASSQDAPTTYRPFSYNEQFF.

This clonotype was seen ten or more times. V usage is TRBV18 and J usage is TRBJ2-5; 10 nucleotides match TRBD1. The ends lost 3 bases at V and 4 bases at J; junction bases unmatched: 5. Germline loops: CDR1 KGHSH, CDR2 LQKENI. The CDR3 contains 15 residues. CDR3 amino acids: CASSPGTGEGETQYF. As DNA, the CDR3 is TGTGCCAGCTCACCGGGGACAGGGGAAGGAGAGACCCAGTACTTC.

The CDR3 DNA sequence: TGTGCCAGCAGCGTACGGACAGGGACCGGGGAGCTGTTTTTT. Translation: CASSVRTGTGELFF. V usage is TRBV11-2 and J usage is TRBJ2-2; TRBD1 aligns across 8 bases. The ends lost 5 bases at V and 5 bases at J; junction bases unmatched: 4. This CDR3 contains 14 residues. CDR1 is SGHAT and CDR2 is FQNNGV in the germline V gene.

This clonotype was observed a few times. The chain couples TRBV20-1 to TRBJ1-3; 7 positions agree with TRBD1. The CDR3 is 15 residues long. V lost 5 bases and J lost 1; bases outside the gene matches: 8. Germline CDR1 is DFQATT and CDR2 is SNEGSKA (reference sequence). The CDR3 spells CSAPDKQGSGNTIYF. In DNA, the CDR3 is TGCAGTGCTCCAGACAAACAGGGGTCTGGAAACACCATATATTTT.

In this sample, this clonotype turned up a few times. The chain is built from TRBV9 and TRBJ2-1, with 7 bases identical to TRBD2. The J segment lost 7 bases and the V segment lost 0 bases, leaving 7 bases of the junction unmatched. The CDR3 is 15 amino acids. Germline lookup yields CDR1 SGDLS and CDR2 YYNGEE. The CDR3 loop reads CASSVGGSLGNEQFF. DNA of the CDR3: TGTGCCAGCAGCGTAGGCGGGAGTCTGGGAAATGAGCAGTTCTTC.

This clonotype appeared many times. This chain uses TRBV19 with TRBJ2-3; D is uncertain. Germline CDR1 LNHDA, CDR2 SQIVND (reference sequence). Trimming removed 4 bases at V and 6 bases at J, with 14 bases between. The CDR3 covers 14 residues. The CDR3 DNA reads as TGTGCCAGTAGTAGGCTTAGCTCCGGTGATACGCAGTATTTT. This codes for CASSRLSSGDTQYF.

There are many counts of this clonotype. The chain carries TRBV13 and TRBJ2-3, with 8 bases lining up with TRBD1. Germline V lookup: CDR1 PRHDT, CDR2 FYEKMQ (reference sequence). This CDR3 is built from 14 residues. V dropped 7 bases and J dropped 10; count of bases not matched to a gene: 13. As DNA, the CDR3 is TGTGCCAGCACCCGGAGAGAAAGGGACAGGCCGCAGTATTTT. It yields the protein CASTRRERDRPQYF.

This clonotype was seen many times. The V gene is TRBV2, the J gene TRBJ1-2, with TRBD1 identical over 7 bases. There are 14 residues in the CDR3. CDR1 and CDR2 from the germline V gene are SNHLY and FYNNEI. J was trimmed by 8 bases and V by 4 bases; bases with no gene match: 10. The CDR3 loop reads CASSAYRGIDGYTF. In nucleotides, the CDR3 is TGTGCCAGCAGTGCCTACAGGGGTATCGACGGCTACACCTTC.

Only one count was recorded for this clonotype. The chain links TRBV11-1 to TRBJ2-7; D assignment may be TRBD1 or TRBD2 (5 bases each). Trimming removed 5 bases from V and 4 bases from J, with 18 bases in between. Germline V CDR1 and CDR2: SGHAT, FQDESV (reference sequence). The CDR3 length is 15 residues. The CDR3: CASSHPGTLRYEQYF. In DNA form, the CDR3 reads TGTGCCAGCAGCCACCCCGGGACGCTTCGGTACGAGCAGTACTTC.

The rearrangement links TRBV12-3 or TRBV12-4 to TRBJ2-1, with 10 bases that match TRBD2. CDR3 length equals 13 residues. V lost 4 bases, J lost 8 bases, and 2 bases stayed unmatched. This chain's CDR3 is CASSYGTSDEQFF. The CDR3 bases are TGTGCCAGCAGTTACGGGACTAGCGATGAGCAGTTCTTC.

This clonotype was observed many times. The rearrangement uses TRBV2 and TRBJ1-2, with 12 bases aligning to TRBD1. The germline CDR1 and CDR2 sequences are SNHLY and FYNNEI. After removal of 9 bases from V and 6 bases from J, the junction contained 11 bases not matched to a gene. The CDR3 is made up of 15 amino acids. This chain's CDR3 is CASYFGDRGRHGYTF. The CDR3 nucleotides read TGTGCCAGTTACTTTGGGGACAGGGGGCGACATGGCTACACCTTC.

The table lists this clonotype with a few counts. The chain combines TRBV12-5 with TRBJ2-7, with 10 bases lining up with TRBD2. From germline, CDR1 is LGHNT and CDR2 FRNRAP. V lost 2 bases and J lost 2; bases outside the gene matches: 3. The CDR3 has 15 residues. The CDR3 region is CASGLTSGNPYEQYF. The CDR3 DNA sequence: TGTGCTAGTGGTTTGACTAGCGGGAACCCCTACGAGCAGTACTTC.